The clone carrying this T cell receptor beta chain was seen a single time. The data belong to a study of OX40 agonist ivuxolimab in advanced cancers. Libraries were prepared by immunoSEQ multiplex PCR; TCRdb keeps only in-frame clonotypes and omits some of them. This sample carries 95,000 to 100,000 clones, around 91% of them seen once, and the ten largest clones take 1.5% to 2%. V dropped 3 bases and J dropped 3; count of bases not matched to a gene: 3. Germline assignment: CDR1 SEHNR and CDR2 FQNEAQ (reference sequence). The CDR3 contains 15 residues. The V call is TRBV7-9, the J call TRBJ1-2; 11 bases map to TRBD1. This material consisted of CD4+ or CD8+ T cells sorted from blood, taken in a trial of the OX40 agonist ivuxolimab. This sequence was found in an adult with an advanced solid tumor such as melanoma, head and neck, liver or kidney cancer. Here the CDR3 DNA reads TGTGCCAGCAGCTTCCGGGACAGGGGGTACTATGGCTACACCTTC. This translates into CASSFRDRGYYGYTF.